The rows below give T cell receptor beta chains drawn from one sample of a study of response to subunit inactivated influenza vaccine. TCRdb passed the RT-PCR reads through MiXCR, listing each CDR3 protein once. The sample includes over 400,000 distinct CDR3 sequences, 10% to 15% of them seen just once. This material consisted of PBMCs from blood, taken roughly 48 days after vaccination. Source of these receptors: a man in his fifties who received an inactivated influenza vaccine. CDR3s include the opening cysteine and the closing phenylalanine or tryptophan. D genes are given only for firm matches. Clone sizes are given selectively: once, few, many, or a class where the clone is expanded.

V gene	J gene	D gene	clone size	CDR3 DNA	CDR3 protein
TRBV10-1	TRBJ2-2	.	few	TGCGCCAGCAGTGACCTACAGGGGAACACCGGGGAGCTGTTTTTT	CASSDLQGNTGELFF
TRBV7-9	TRBJ2-1	.	.	TGTGCCAGCAGCCCAGGGGGGAGCCTCTCCTACAATGAGCAGTTCTTC	CASSPGGSLSYNEQFF
TRBV12-3/TRBV12-4	TRBJ2-7	.	.	TGTGCCAGCAAATTTGGAGCTGGAGAGCAGTACTTC	CASKFGAGEQYF
TRBV15	TRBJ2-7	.	many	TGTGCCACCAGCACCCGGGGCAGGGAGAGCGTAAACGAGCAGTACTTC	CATSTRGRESVNEQYF
TRBV9	TRBJ2-3	.	few	TGTGCCAGCAGCTTCGGGACTCCCGCAGATACGCAGTATTTT	CASSFGTPADTQYF
TRBV7-8	TRBJ2-1	TRBD1	few	TGTGCCAGCGAACGACAGGGGGGTGAGCAGTTCTTC	CASERQGGEQFF
TRBV5-1	TRBJ2-1	.	few	TGCGCCAGCAGCTGGGCGGGAACCAACAATGAGCAGTTCTTC	CASSWAGTNNEQFF
TRBV20-1	TRBJ2-1	TRBD2	few	TGCAGTGCTAGAGGCGATACTAGCGGATACAATGAGCAGTTCTTC	CSARGDTSGYNEQFF
TRBV29-1	TRBJ2-3	.	.	TGCAGCGTTGATTTGTCAGATAGCACAGATACGCAGTATTTT	CSVDLSDSTDTQYF
TRBV6-1	TRBJ2-7	TRBD1	.	TGTGCCAGCAGTGAATTTGGGACAGGGGGCCTCGAGCAGTACTTC	CASSEFGTGGLEQYF
TRBV7-2	TRBJ2-7	TRBD1	.	TGTGCCAGCTCTACAGGGGGCGGGAGTAGCGAGCAGTACTTC	CASSTGGGSSEQYF
TRBV7-9	TRBJ1-4	.	.	TGTGCCAGCAGCGTCGGGGGCGTCAGTGAAAAACTGTTTTTT	CASSVGGVSEKLFF
TRBV9	TRBJ2-1	.	few	TGTGCCAGCAGCGTAGGTTCGGTCTCCTACAATGAGCAGTTCTTC	CASSVGSVSYNEQFF
TRBV15	TRBJ2-6	.	once	TGTGCCACCACCCCACGGAGTTCTGGGGCCAACGTCCTGACTTTC	CATTPRSSGANVLTF
TRBV15	TRBJ1-5	.	few	TGTGCCACCAGCAGGGTCGACAGACTAAATCAGCCCCAGCATTTT	CATSRVDRLNQPQHF
TRBV14	TRBJ2-7	TRBD1	few	TGTGCCAGCAGCCAACTCGGGACAGGGCGAACCTACGAGCAGTACTTC	CASSQLGTGRTYEQYF
TRBV28	TRBJ1-5	TRBD1	.	TGTGCCAGCAGCCCAGACAGGGGAAAGGGCAATCAGCCCCAGCATTTT	CASSPDRGKGNQPQHF
TRBV12-3/TRBV12-4	TRBJ2-7	TRBD2	few	TGTGCCAGCAGTTTAAACGGGGGGGCCTACGAGCAGTACTTC	CASSLNGGAYEQYF
TRBV12-3/TRBV12-4	TRBJ2-1	.	.	TGTGCCAGCAGTTTAGGGACGGTGGAGCAGTTCTTC	CASSLGTVEQFF
TRBV12-3/TRBV12-4	TRBJ2-3	.	few	TGTGCCAGCAGTCCCCCCCTAGTCTCCACAGATACGCAGTATTTT	CASSPPLVSTDTQYF
TRBV24-1	TRBJ2-1	TRBD2	few	TGTGCCATCGGCAACATCCTAGCGGGAGGCGGCAATGAGCAGTTCTTC	CAIGNILAGGGNEQFF
TRBV28	TRBJ2-2	.	few	TGTGCCAGCAGTTTTCGGACGTTCACCGGGGAGCTGTTTTTT	CASSFRTFTGELFF
TRBV2	TRBJ2-7	TRBD1	many	TGTGCCAGCACTTACCCGGGACAGGTCTCCTACGAGCAGTACTTC	CASTYPGQVSYEQYF
TRBV7-2	TRBJ2-1	.	few	TGTGCCAGCAGCTTAGCAGGTCGTGAGCAGTTCTTC	CASSLAGREQFF
TRBV29-1	TRBJ2-7	.	.	TGCAGCGGAGGGCAGTTCTACGAGCAGTACTTC	CSGGQFYEQYF
TRBV7-3	TRBJ2-6	.	.	TGTGCCAGCAGCTTAGTCCCCCAGGGATCAGGGGCCAACGTCCTGACTTTC	CASSLVPQGSGANVLTF
TRBV11-2	TRBJ1-6	.	few	TGTGCCAGCAGCTTAGTGGGGGCAAATCGCGCCTATAATTCACCCCTCCACTTT	CASSLVGANRAYNSPLHF
TRBV29-1	TRBJ2-7	TRBD1	few	TGCAGCGTTGAAAACCTGGGACAGGGAGGCTACGAGCAGTACTTC	CSVENLGQGGYEQYF
TRBV7-9	TRBJ2-3	.	many	TGTGCCAGCAGCTCCACGCCCCGCACAGATACGCAGTATTTT	CASSSTPRTDTQYF
TRBV7-9	TRBJ2-2	TRBD2	few	TGTGCCAGCAGCCATTTCGGGGGGACCGGGGAGCTGTTTTTT	CASSHFGGTGELFF
TRBV29-1	TRBJ1-2	.	many	TGCAGCGTTGAAGGTGGGGGGAAGTATGGCTACACCTTC	CSVEGGGKYGYTF
TRBV20-1	TRBJ2-5	.	.	TGCAGTGCTAGGGGGACTGCTGCTGGGGAACAAGAGACCCAGTACTTC	CSARGTAAGEQETQYF
TRBV5-1	TRBJ2-3	.	few	TGCGCCAGCAGCCCGCGGGGGCCGGGTACAGATACGCAGTATTTT	CASSPRGPGTDTQYF
TRBV24-1	TRBJ2-5	.	.	TGTGCCACCAGTGGGAAAGAGTCGCAAGAGACCCAGTACTTC	CATSGKESQETQYF
TRBV11-2	TRBJ2-1	TRBD1	few	TGTGCCAGCAGCTTCATCACAGGGGAAAATGAGCAGTTCTTC	CASSFITGENEQFF
TRBV29-1	TRBJ2-3	.	.	TGCAGCGGCCGCGGGGTTAGCACAGATACGCAGTATTTT	CSGRGVSTDTQYF
TRBV20-1	TRBJ2-1	TRBD2	.	TGCAGTGCGACGAATCCGGGACTCGTCCGGGGGGGGCAGTTCTTC	CSATNPGLVRGGQFF
TRBV7-9	TRBJ2-7	.	.	TGTGCCAGCAGCTTGCAAACAGAAGAGCAGTACTTC	CASSLQTEEQYF
TRBV7-9	TRBJ2-3	TRBD2	once	TGTGCCAGCACCTTGGGGGGGGGTGTTACAGATACGCAGTATTTT	CASTLGGGVTDTQYF
TRBV2	TRBJ2-4	TRBD1	.	TGTGCCAGCAGTGAAGTGACAGGGCGGCGAGCCAAAAACATTCAGTACTTC	CASSEVTGRRAKNIQYF
TRBV12-3/TRBV12-4	TRBJ2-7	TRBD2	many	TGTGCCAGCAGCGAAGGGGCCCTCGCGGGGGGTTACGAGCAGTACTTC	CASSEGALAGGYEQYF